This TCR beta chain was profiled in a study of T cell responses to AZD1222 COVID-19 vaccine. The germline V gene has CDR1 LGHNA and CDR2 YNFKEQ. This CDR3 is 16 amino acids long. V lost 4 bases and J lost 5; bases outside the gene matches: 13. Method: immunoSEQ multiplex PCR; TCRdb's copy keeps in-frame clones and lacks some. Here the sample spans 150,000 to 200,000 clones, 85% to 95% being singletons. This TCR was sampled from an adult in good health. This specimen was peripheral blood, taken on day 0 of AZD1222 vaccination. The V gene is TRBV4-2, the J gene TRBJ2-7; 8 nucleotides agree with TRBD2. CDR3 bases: TGTGCCAGCAGCCGAGGGCAGGCACTAGCGGTCGACGAGCAGTACTTC. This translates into CASSRGQALAVDEQYF.